This T cell receptor beta chain was recovered during a study of T-cell reconstitution after alpha-beta-depleted transplantation in children. Comment on this clonotype: What it binds is unknown.

Broader study findings: Recipient T cells and thymic progenitors that survived were the source of the high TCRbeta diversity seen at day 60 in some patients. About two months after transplant, alpha-beta T cells reportedly came from several hundred expanded graft clones. The main origin of T-cell counts and diversity one year after transplant was newly produced T cells.

V dropped 3 bases and J dropped 4 bases, with 18 bases sitting between them. Germline CDR1 reads KGHSH; CDR2 reads LQKENI. The CDR3 runs to 16 residues. Unique molecular identifiers featured in how the TCRbeta library was prepared. MiXCR, run by TCRdb on the PCR reads, gives a single entry per CDR3 protein. The table lists 600,000 or so distinct CDR3 sequences, 23% of them singletons. The sequences come from PBMCs, mostly from graft donor cells, collected 360 days after TCRalphabeta/CD19-depleted stem cell transplant. The clonotype was recovered from a boy less than two years old who had a stem cell transplant for acute myeloid leukemia, so the T cells may come from the graft donor. The chain uses TRBV18 and TRBJ1-1; D not certain. The CDR3 nucleotides are TGTGCCAGCTCACCGGACGGCCGGGCCCCGAGCACTGAAGCTTTCTTT. Translation: CASSPDGRAPSTEAFF.